A single sample gave rise to the 9 T cell receptor beta chains below, sequenced in a study of blood T cells in healthy people across ages (dated by TCRdb to 2015 to 2017). The protocol used for the library was 5' RACE. The listed sequencing device is Illumina HiSeq 2500. A second PCR of roughly 7 to 11 cycles was performed with a sample-barcoded 5' primer and a J-beta primer mix. In-frame beta chains were kept once TCRdb had trimmed the public reads at Q25 with fastp and called clones with MiXCR. CDR3 protein duplicates are merged, each entry listing the most common genes and DNA. A total of roughly 800,000 distinct CDR3 sequences appear in this sample, 53% of them only once. Clones ranked in the top ten supply approximately 40% of the sample. The specimen sequenced was blood. The receptors originated from an older man in good health.

The chain carries TRBV7-9 and TRBJ1-1; possibly TRBD1 for D (5 bases). From germline, CDR1 is SEHNR and CDR2 FQNEAQ (reference sequence). The CDR3 is 15 residues long. V lost 5 bases, J lost 1 base, and 14 bases lay in between. CDR3 coding DNA: TGTGCCAGCAGCACCCGGGACGGAAAGAACACTGAAGCTTTCTTT. Translating it yields CASSTRDGKNTEAFF.

The genes are TRBV29-1 and TRBJ2-1; 10 bases are shared with TRBD1. The germline CDR1 and CDR2 sequences are SQVTM and ANQGSEA. This CDR3 is built from 13 residues. Trimming removed 5 bases from V and 6 bases from J; junction bases left unmatched: 4. The CDR3 region is CSVWDRGINEQFF. In nucleotides, the CDR3 is TGCAGCGTTTGGGACAGGGGAATCAATGAGCAGTTCTTC.

This clonotype was detected only a few times. The chain links TRBV28 to TRBJ2-3, with D possibly being TRBD1 or TRBD2 (5 bases each). V was trimmed by 5 bases and J by 2 bases, leaving 14 bases between them. The germline V gene has CDR1 MDHEN and CDR2 SYDVKM. This CDR3 has 15 residues. This chain's CDR3 is CASSPSRGFTDTQYF. In nucleotides, the CDR3 is TGTGCCAGCAGTCCATCCCGGGGCTTCACAGATACGCAGTATTTT.

This CDR3 reads CASSLRDRNAGELFF. The CDR3 nucleotides are TGTGCCAGCAGCCTCCGGGACAGAAACGCCGGGGAGCTGTTTTTT. This chain uses TRBV12-3 or TRBV12-4 with TRBJ2-2; 7 bases map to TRBD1. This CDR3 contains 15 residues. V gave up 6 bases and J gave up 6 bases; unmatched junction bases: 10.

This chain joins TRBV9 and TRBJ2-7, with 7 bases aligning to TRBD1. The CDR3 runs to 14 residues. Trimming at V came to 5 bases and at J to 3 bases, leaving 8 bases not matched to a gene. Germline CDR1 SGDLS, CDR2 YYNGEE. The chain's CDR3 is CASSATGWNYEQYF. The CDR3 DNA is TGTGCCAGCAGTGCGACAGGGTGGAACTACGAGCAGTACTTC.

V is TRBV20-1 and J is TRBJ2-3; 7 bases line up with TRBD2. The CDR3 has 11 amino acids. Losses at the gene ends were 5 bases for V and 14 bases for J; bases not matched to a gene: 10. CDR1 is DFQATT, CDR2 SNEGSKA, per germline (reference sequence). The DNA of the CDR3 is TGCAGTGCTCAACTAGCGCTTGACGCGTATTTT. Translating it yields CSAQLALDAYF.

Worth noting for this clonotype: The junction does not match germline at one end; this may be a read error. The chain links TRBV20-1 to TRBJ2-6, with D perhaps TRBD1 (5 bases). The CDR3 is 14 residues long. CDR1 DFQATT and CDR2 SNEGSKA come from the germline V gene (reference sequence). The CDR3: CSADRTSGANILTF. In DNA, the CDR3 is TGCAGTGCCGATAGGACCTCTGGGGCCAACATCCTGACTTTC.

The chain couples TRBV2 to TRBJ2-2; D tentatively reads TRBD1 or TRBD2 (5 bases each). Deletions cut 6 bases from V and 5 bases from J, with 13 bases between. This CDR3 is built from 14 residues. Germline CDR1 is SNHLY and CDR2 is FYNNEI. The CDR3 loop is CASRRDEPTGELFF. The CDR3 region has the DNA TGTGCCAGCAGGAGGGACGAACCAACCGGGGAGCTGTTTTTT.

The chain uses TRBV29-1 and TRBJ2-7, with 7 bases identical to TRBD2. The CDR3 contains 13 residues. Germline V lookup: CDR1 SQVTM, CDR2 ANQGSEA. V shed 4 bases, J shed 6 bases, and the junction held 9 bases outside the gene matches. Here the CDR3 reads CSVGGGRIGEQYF. CDR3 in DNA: TGCAGCGTTGGCGGCGGGAGAATAGGCGAGCAGTACTTC.